This T cell receptor beta chain was recorded in a study of multiple sclerosis patients with progressive multifocal leukoencephalopathy. V was pared by 1 base and J by 11 bases, with 16 bases of the junction left unmatched. Germline V gene sequence: CDR1 SGHDT, CDR2 YYEEEE. The CDR3 runs to 17 residues. Sequenced by immunoSEQ multiplex PCR; TCRdb stores in-frame clones only, minus some. The table has 25,000 to 35,000 clones, more than 85% seen once. Described time point: time of PML onset. The TCR comes from a human donor with progressive multifocal leukoencephalopathy. The material was PBMCs, obtained from a patient treated with natalizumab. The J gene is TRBJ2-5, the V gene TRBV5-6; 11 bases align to TRBD2. This CDR3 reads CASSLQPSGRRWAEQYF. Here the CDR3 DNA reads TGTGCCAGCAGCTTGCAACCTAGCGGGAGGCGTTGGGCGGAGCAGTACTTC.